One T cell receptor beta chain is described in this entry. Antigen: not known. The data originate from a study of response to subunit inactivated influenza vaccine. Whole-study results and caveats: A suggestion made by the authors is that each seasonal influenza vaccination recruits few new T cells.

TCRdb re-called the RT-PCR reads with MiXCR, one entry per CDR3 protein. The top ten hold approximately 10% of the sample, which has more than 600,000 distinct CDR3 sequences, under 20% seen once. Germline V lookup: CDR1 DFQATT, CDR2 SNEGSKA (reference sequence). The CDR3 is made up of 15 amino acids. Trimming pared 0 bases from V and 5 bases from J, leaving 16 bases between. This TCR was recovered from a man in his fifties who received an inactivated influenza vaccine. The starting material was PBMCs from blood, obtained 5 to 6 days after vaccination. The rearrangement links TRBV20-1 to TRBJ2-5; no clear D. The CDR3 sequence is CSARDERRVRETQYF. CDR3 DNA: TGCAGTGCTAGAGATGAACGAAGGGTACGGGAGACCCAGTACTTC.